This is a list of T cell receptor beta chains from one sample in a study of a mutant IDH1 vaccine in newly diagnosed glioma. The data were produced by immunoSEQ multiplex PCR, yet TCRdb's version contains in-frame clones alone and is incomplete. The sample holds about 56,000 clones; roughly four fifths are singletons and the top ten take around 3.5%. These receptors have no identified antigens. Sequencing used PBMCs, obtained from a glioma patient whose treatment included an IDH1 peptide vaccine. The receptors come from a woman in her forties or fifties with glioma. CDR3s include the opening cysteine and the closing phenylalanine or tryptophan. The order of the fields is clone size, J gene, D gene, V gene, CDR3 protein, CDR3 DNA. The D gene is left open where the match is weak. The size entry is marked missing in some rows and otherwise reads once, few, many or a size class.

abundance: NA; j_gene: TRBJ1-6; d_gene: NA; v_gene: TRBV30; CDR3aa: CAWSTPGRLANSPLHF; CDR3nt: TGTGCCTGGAGTACACCGGGACGGCTGGCCAATTCACCCCTCCACTTT
abundance: NA; j_gene: TRBJ1-2; d_gene: NA; v_gene: TRBV27; CDR3aa: CASSPQPLRDGYTF; CDR3nt: TGTGCCAGCAGCCCTCAGCCCCTTAGGGATGGCTACACCTTC
abundance: NA; j_gene: TRBJ2-2; d_gene: TRBD2; v_gene: TRBV9; CDR3aa: CASSVGLAGGTGELFF; CDR3nt: TGTGCCAGCAGCGTAGGCCTAGCGGGGGGAACCGGGGAGCTGTTTTTT
abundance: NA; j_gene: TRBJ2-2; d_gene: NA; v_gene: TRBV30; CDR3aa: CAWSVPTGRGPGELFF; CDR3nt: TGTGCCTGGAGTGTACCAACCGGAAGGGGACCCGGGGAGCTGTTTTTT
abundance: NA; j_gene: TRBJ2-2; d_gene: NA; v_gene: TRBV29-1; CDR3aa: CSVARWAERNTGELFF; CDR3nt: TGCAGCGTTGCCAGATGGGCAGAGCGCAACACCGGGGAGCTGTTTTTT
abundance: NA; j_gene: TRBJ2-5; d_gene: NA; v_gene: TRBV18; CDR3aa: CASSPGAEETQYF; CDR3nt: TGTGCCAGCTCACCAGGGGCAGAAGAGACCCAGTACTTC
abundance: NA; j_gene: TRBJ1-2; d_gene: NA; v_gene: TRBV5-6; CDR3aa: CASSLGGSEYGYTF; CDR3nt: TGTGCCAGCAGCTTGGGAGGTTCGGAGTATGGCTACACCTTC
abundance: NA; j_gene: TRBJ2-5; d_gene: NA; v_gene: TRBV7-8; CDR3aa: CASSFRDLQETQYF; CDR3nt: TGTGCCAGCAGCTTCCGGGATCTCCAAGAGACCCAGTACTTC
abundance: few; j_gene: TRBJ2-5; d_gene: TRBD1; v_gene: TRBV27; CDR3aa: CASSLSGQGFQETQYF; CDR3nt: TGTGCCAGCAGTTTATCCGGACAGGGTTTTCAAGAGACCCAGTACTTC
abundance: NA; j_gene: TRBJ2-5; d_gene: NA; v_gene: TRBV2; CDR3aa: CASSAGPNQETQYF; CDR3nt: TGTGCCAGCAGCGCTGGACCCAACCAAGAGACCCAGTACTTC